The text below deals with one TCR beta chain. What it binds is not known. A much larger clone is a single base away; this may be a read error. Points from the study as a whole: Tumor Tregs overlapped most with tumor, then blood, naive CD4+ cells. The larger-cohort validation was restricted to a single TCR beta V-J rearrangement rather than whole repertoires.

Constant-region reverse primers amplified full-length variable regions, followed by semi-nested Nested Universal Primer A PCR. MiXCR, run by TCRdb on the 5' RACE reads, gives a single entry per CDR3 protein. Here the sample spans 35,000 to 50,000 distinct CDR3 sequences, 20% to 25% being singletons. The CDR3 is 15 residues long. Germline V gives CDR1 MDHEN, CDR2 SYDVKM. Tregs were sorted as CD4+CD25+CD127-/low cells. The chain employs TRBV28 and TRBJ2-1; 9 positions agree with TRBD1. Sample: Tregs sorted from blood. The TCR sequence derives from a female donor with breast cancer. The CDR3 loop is CAGSYPGQGDNEQFF. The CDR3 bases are TGTGCCGGCAGTTATCCGGGACAGGGAGACAATGAGCAGTTCTTC.